This TCR beta chain was sequenced during a study of PD-1 blockade in mismatch repair-deficient tumors. At the level of the study: Enrolled about 2013-2016, patients had progressing, pretreated mismatch repair-deficient cancers of 11 to 13 types.

The assay was immunoSEQ multiplex PCR, and TCRdb's table has in-frame clones only and misses some. The data show about 21,000 clones, roughly four fifths seen once. TCRs were sequenced from three patients responding to pembrolizumab. The CDR3 contains 14 residues. The V end was cut by 4 bases, the J end by 3 bases, with 13 bases between. Looked up from germline, CDR1 is SGHRS and CDR2 is YFSETQ. The sample here was peripheral blood, taken 2 weeks after starting pembrolizumab. The V call is TRBV5-1, the J call TRBJ1-1; tentative D call: TRBD1 (5 bases). This receptor was taken from an adult with mismatch repair-deficient cancer. CDR3 nucleotides: TGCGCCAGCAGCACAACCGGGACGGACACTGAAGCTTTCTTT. Amino acid sequence: CASSTTGTDTEAFF.